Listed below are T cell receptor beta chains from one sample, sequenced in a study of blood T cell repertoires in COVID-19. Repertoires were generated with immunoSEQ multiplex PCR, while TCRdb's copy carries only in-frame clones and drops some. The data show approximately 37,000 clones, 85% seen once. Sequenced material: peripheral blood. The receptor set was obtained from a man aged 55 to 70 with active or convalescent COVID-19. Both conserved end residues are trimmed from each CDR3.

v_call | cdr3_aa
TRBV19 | ASRTGDMNTEAF
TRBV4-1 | ASSQGLGQTLPTEAF
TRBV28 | ASIRSSYNSPLH
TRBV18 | ASSPDRDNEKLF
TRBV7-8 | ASSEAGGAMRTDTQY
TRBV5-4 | ASSSGLAGSRTGELF
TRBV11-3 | ASSLQGANEQF
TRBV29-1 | SVTGLRTAGELF
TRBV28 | ASSFGQQQTQETQY
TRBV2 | ASGGGGYTEAF